This T cell receptor (beta chain) came from a study of early T cells in non-severe SARS-CoV-2 infection. Whole-study findings and limits: Anti-spike CD8 responses were favored by VDJdb matching, which missed private and CD4 specificities.

Individual cDNA molecules carried attached unique molecular identifiers. TCRdb ran MiXCR on the 5' RACE reads and lists one entry per CDR3 protein. The sample lists tens of thousands of distinct CDR3 sequences, 10% to 15% occurring once. With respect to this clonotype: Antigen unknown. The junction departs from germline at one end; a sequencing error may be responsible.

Per germline, CDR1 KGHSH and CDR2 LQKENI. The CDR3 loop spans 14 amino acids. Sequences were obtained from whole blood. This chain connects TRBV18 to TRBJ2-1, with D perhaps TRBD1 or TRBD2 (5 bases each). This TCR was recovered from an adult who was a healthcare worker with PCR-confirmed SARS-CoV-2 infection or an uninfected control (not recorded which). The DNA of the CDR3 is TGTGCCAGCTCACCGGGACGAGTCTACAATAAGCAGTTCTTC. Translating it yields CASSPGRVYNKQFF.